Presented here are 15 T cell receptor beta chains from one specimen sequenced in a study of radiotherapy plus CTLA-4 blockade in lung cancer (dated by TCRdb to the late 2010s). The library was made by the immunoSEQ multiplex PCR assay. TCRdb provides this immuneACCESS table in a form limited to in-frame rearrangements. Some clones are lacking; in checked studies, under half of them reflect an unresolved V gene, and why the rest are absent is not known. The sample yields roughly 30,000 clones; almost 80% were counted once. Jointly, the top ten make up 7.5% of the sample. This specimen consisted of peripheral blood, obtained from a patient treated with radiotherapy plus ipilimumab. The receptor source for this set is a human donor with non-small cell lung cancer who had stable disease on radiotherapy plus ipilimumab.

The rearrangement joins TRBV5-4 to TRBJ2-1, with TRBD1 as a possible D gene (6 bases). Between the trimmed V and J ends, which lost 9 bases and 7 bases, there was a span of 20 bases. The V gene's germline CDR1 is SGHNT and CDR2 YYREEE (reference sequence). The CDR3 spans 14 residues. The CDR3, as DNA: TGTGCCACCCCAGGGGCCAAGGGGGAAAATGAGCAGTTCTTC. Protein: CATPGAKGENEQFF.

The genes are TRBV9 and TRBJ2-1, with TRBD2 matching 10 bases. The CDR3 loop spans 17 amino acids. Germline CDR1 and CDR2: SGDLS and YYNGEE. V shed 4 bases, J shed 5 bases, and the junction held 12 bases outside the gene matches. Here the CDR3 DNA reads TGTGCCAGCAGCCAGTTTTCGGGGCTAGCGGGGGACAATGAGCAGTTCTTC. The encoded protein is CASSQFSGLAGDNEQFF.

This sequence joins TRBV7-8 and TRBJ1-1, with 7 bases aligning to TRBD1. Germline V gives CDR1 SGHVS, CDR2 FQNEAQ. Trimming took 4 bases from V and 5 from J; bases not matched to a gene: 10. The CDR3 is 15 amino acids. The CDR3 DNA reads as TGTGCCAGCAGCTCGACAGGGTTGGGGTTTACTGAAGCTTTCTTT. Protein sequence: CASSSTGLGFTEAFF.

The chain is built from TRBV9 and TRBJ2-6, with D possibly being TRBD1 (6 bases). Germline CDR1 reads SGDLS; CDR2 reads YYNGEE. This CDR3 has 17 amino acids. The V end lost 0 bases, the J end lost 0 bases, and 10 bases lay between the germline ends. In nucleotides, the CDR3 is TGTGCCAGCAGCGTAGGCAGCAGGGGCTCTGGGGCCAACGTCCTGACTTTC. It is translated as CASSVGSRGSGANVLTF. Full variable domain (rest looked up from reference TRBV9 and TRBJ2-6): DSGVTQTPKHLITATGQRVTLRCSPRSGDLSVYWYQQSLDQGLQFLIQYYNGEERAKGNILERFSAQQFPDLHSELNLSSLELGDSALYFCASSVGSRGSGANVLTFGAGSRLTVL.

This clone was seen only a few times. The V gene is TRBV5-4, the J gene TRBJ1-1; D is unresolved. The CDR3 is 14 amino acids. Trimming removed 0 bases at V and 0 bases at J, with 6 bases between. Germline V gene data show CDR1 as SGHNT and CDR2 as YYREEE (reference sequence). As DNA, the CDR3 is TGTGCCAGCAGCTTGGAAGCGGTGAACACTGAAGCTTTCTTT. Protein: CASSLEAVNTEAFF.

In this sample, this clone turned up a few times. The V call is TRBV6-5, the J call TRBJ1-1; D is perhaps TRBD1 (5 bases). Trimming shortened V by 7 bases and J by 3 bases, and 18 bases separated the two germline ends. The CDR3 has 15 residues. Germline CDR1 MNHEY, CDR2 SVGAGI. The CDR3 region has the DNA TGTGCCAGCACCCTCGGGACCCTCCCTGACACTGAAGCTTTCTTT. It yields the protein CASTLGTLPDTEAFF.

The gene calls are TRBV28 and TRBJ1-2, with D hard to call. From germline, CDR1 is MDHEN and CDR2 SYDVKM. This CDR3 has 13 residues. Trimming removed 5 bases from V and 7 bases from J, with 14 bases in between. The CDR3 sequence: CASSPSAGRGYTF. The CDR3 coding sequence is TGTGCCAGCAGTCCATCGGCAGGCCGTGGCTACACCTTC.

This sequence joins TRBV14 and TRBJ2-7, with TRBD1 matching over 7 bases. Germline V gene sequence: CDR1 SGHDN, CDR2 FVKESK. With 6 bases clipped from V and 2 bases from J, the junction kept 13 bases outside the gene matches. This CDR3 has 16 residues. This chain's CDR3 is CASRELDRATPYEQYV. The CDR3 DNA follows: TGTGCCAGCAGGGAGTTAGACAGGGCGACCCCCTACGAGCAGTACGTC.

The chain links TRBV4-1 to TRBJ2-5; D is undetermined. The germline V and J ends were trimmed by 0 bases and 7 bases, with 9 bases remaining between them. The CDR3 length is 13 residues. Germline CDR1 MGHRA, CDR2 YSYEKL. The CDR3 nucleotides read TGCGCCAGCAGCCAAGATTCAGGACGGACCCAGTACTTC. Protein product: CASSQDSGRTQYF.

The V call is TRBV9, the J call TRBJ1-6; D is unclear. V lost 0 bases and J lost 12, with 4 bases in between. This CDR3 is 11 amino acids long. Germline V gene lookup returns CDR1 SGDLS and CDR2 YYNGEE. This CDR3 is CASSVDGPLHF. The CDR3 region has the DNA TGTGCCAGCAGCGTAGATGGACCCCTCCACTTT.

V is TRBV6-5 and J is TRBJ1-1; no definite D call. V was cut by 2 bases and J by 4 bases, with 8 bases left in between. Germline lookup yields CDR1 MNHEY and CDR2 SVGAGI. The CDR3 is 13 residues long. CDR3 in amino acids: CASSYGQVTEAFF. The CDR3 region has the DNA TGTGCCAGCAGTTACGGGCAGGTCACTGAAGCTTTCTTT.

This clone appeared a single time. V and J are TRBV4-3 and TRBJ1-2; 8 bases agree with TRBD1. The V segment lost 7 bases and the J segment 3 bases; nucleotides outside the gene matches: 10. There are 15 residues in the CDR3. In germline, CDR1 is LGHNA, CDR2 YSLEER. The CDR3 reads CASTPGGMGDYGYTF. CDR3 sequence (DNA): TGCGCCAGCACCCCAGGGGGCATGGGTGACTATGGCTACACCTTC.

The rearrangement uses TRBV7-2 and TRBJ1-1, with D tentatively TRBD1 (5 bases). The CDR3 spans 15 residues. Germline values: CDR1 SGHTA, CDR2 FQGNSA. V shed 5 bases and J shed 0 bases, with 13 bases lying between them. Here the CDR3 DNA reads TGTGCCAGCAGCCCGACCCGACAGCTGAACACTGAAGCTTTCTTT. The encoded protein is CASSPTRQLNTEAFF.

This clone was counted a few times. J is TRBJ1-6 and V is TRBV7-3; D ambiguous. The CDR3 extends over 17 amino acids. Trimming took off 3 bases at V and 0 bases at J, with 12 bases between the two ends. The germline V gene has CDR1 SGHTA and CDR2 FQGTGA. Here the CDR3 DNA reads TGTGCCAGCAGCTTCCGGATGGGGAGCTCCTATAATTCACCCCTCCACTTT. As protein: CASSFRMGSSYNSPLHF.

The chain is built from TRBV4-3 and TRBJ1-2, with a tentative D call TRBD1 (5 bases). Germline CDR1 LGHNA, CDR2 YSLEER. This CDR3 is 15 amino acids long. V was clipped by 1 base and J by 6 bases, with 15 bases between them. The CDR3 loop is CASSQGWTTYHGYTF. The CDR3 bases are TGCGCCAGCAGCCAAGGGTGGACAACCTATCATGGCTACACCTTC.